The present TCR beta chain was sequenced within a study of blood T cell repertoires in COVID-19. Study in general: From the United States, Italy and Spain came samples of acute and convalescent COVID-19.

Donors were grouped by their self-reported clinical history. Two negative PCRs, clearance, or symptom resolution characterized the recovered Cohort 3 donors. Original handling: From reference gene primer amplification, estimates of nucleated cell counts were derived. Repertoires were generated with immunoSEQ multiplex PCR, while TCRdb's copy carries only in-frame clones and drops some. D and trimming were read from the DNA, whereas the V and J calls and clone size are those reported in that table. The data hold roughly 310,000 clones, with around nine tenths observed a single time. The CDR3 has 12 amino acids. The V gene's germline CDR1 is SGHNT and CDR2 YYREEE (reference sequence). Losses at the gene ends were 9 bases for V and 4 bases for J; bases not matched to a gene: 6.

The rearrangement links TRBV5-4 to TRBJ2-7, with TRBD2 matching 8 bases. The specimen was PBMCs or T cells enriched from blood (not recorded which). This TCR was recovered from a woman between 40 and 50 years old who had recovered from COVID-19. This chain's CDR3 is CATGTRGYEQYF. The CDR3 nucleotides read TGTGCCACCGGGACTAGAGGTTACGAGCAGTACTTC.